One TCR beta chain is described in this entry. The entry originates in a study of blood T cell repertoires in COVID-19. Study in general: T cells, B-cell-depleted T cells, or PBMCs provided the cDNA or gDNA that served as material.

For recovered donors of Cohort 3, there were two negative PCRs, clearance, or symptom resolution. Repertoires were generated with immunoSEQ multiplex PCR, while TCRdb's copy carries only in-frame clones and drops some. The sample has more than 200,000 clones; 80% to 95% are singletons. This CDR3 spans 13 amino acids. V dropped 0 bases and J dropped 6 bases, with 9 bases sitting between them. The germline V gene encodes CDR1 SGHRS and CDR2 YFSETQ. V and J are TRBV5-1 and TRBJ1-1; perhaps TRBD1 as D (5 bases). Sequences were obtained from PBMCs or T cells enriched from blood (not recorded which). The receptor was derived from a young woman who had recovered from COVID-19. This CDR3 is CASSLEGYPEAFF. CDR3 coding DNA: TGCGCCAGCAGCTTGGAGGGGTATCCTGAAGCTTTCTTT.